This T cell receptor beta chain was observed in a study of T cells in Graves' hyperthyroidism and ophthalmopathy. This clonotype was seen ten or more times. Amplification of TCR beta CDR3 regions used RNA as the template. HTBI primers were employed in a first-round RT-PCR of the TCR CDR3. TCRdb re-called the multiplex PCR reads through MiXCR, storing one row per CDR3 protein. The sample lists 550,000 to 700,000 distinct CDR3 sequences; around 15% were seen once. From germline, CDR1 is MNHEY and CDR2 SVGEGT. V shed 6 bases and J shed 6 bases, with 9 bases lying between them. The CDR3 spans 12 residues. The specimen sequenced was blood. The chain employs TRBV6-2 or TRBV6-3 and TRBJ1-5; D not resolved. The receptor's source is a woman between 40 and 55 years old with Graves' ophthalmopathy. The CDR3 bases are TGTGCCAGCAGCCCTAATAGTCAGCCCCAGCATTTT. It is translated as CASSPNSQPQHF.